Only a few counts were recorded for the clone carrying this TCR beta chain. A sample-barcoded 5' primer and a J-beta primer mix were used in a second PCR of about 6 to 12 cycles. TCRdb reprocessed the 5' RACE reads with MiXCR, giving one entry per CDR3 protein. The sample includes 650,000 to 700,000 distinct CDR3 sequences, around 32% of them seen just once. The CDR3 sequence is 14 residues long. The data were obtained in a study of blood T cells in healthy people across ages. With each sample, at least 6 micrograms of total RNA were extracted. The chain is built from TRBV12-3 or TRBV12-4 and TRBJ2-4; 7 nucleotides agree with TRBD1. The end of the DNA fits TRBJ2-5 better, so the J call may be wrong. The sample was blood. This TCR came from a woman at least 80 years old in good health. The CDR3 DNA reads as TGTGCCAGCAGGATGACAGGGCGAGGAGAGACCCAGTACTTC. Translated, it gives CASRMTGRGETQYF.